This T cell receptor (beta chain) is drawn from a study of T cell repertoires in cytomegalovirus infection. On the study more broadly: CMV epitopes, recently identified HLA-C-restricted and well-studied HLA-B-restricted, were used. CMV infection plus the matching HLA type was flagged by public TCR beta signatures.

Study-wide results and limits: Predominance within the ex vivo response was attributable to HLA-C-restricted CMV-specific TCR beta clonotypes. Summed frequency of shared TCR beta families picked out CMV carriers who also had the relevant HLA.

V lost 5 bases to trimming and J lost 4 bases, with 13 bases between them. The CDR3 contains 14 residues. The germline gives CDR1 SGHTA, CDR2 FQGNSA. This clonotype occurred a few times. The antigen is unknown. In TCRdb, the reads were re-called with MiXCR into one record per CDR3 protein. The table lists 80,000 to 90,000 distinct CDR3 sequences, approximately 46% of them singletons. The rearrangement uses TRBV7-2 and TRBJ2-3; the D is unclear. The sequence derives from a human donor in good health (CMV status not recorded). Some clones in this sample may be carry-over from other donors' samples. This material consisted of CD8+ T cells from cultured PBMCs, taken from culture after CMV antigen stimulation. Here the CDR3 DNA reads TGTGCCAGCAGCCCACTGGTGGGTGCAGATACGCAGTATTTT. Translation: CASSPLVGADTQYF.